This passage covers 18 T cell receptor beta chains from one sample sequenced in a study of shared T cell receptors in the human thymus. The assay was immunoSEQ multiplex PCR, and TCRdb's table has in-frame clones only and misses some. Among hundreds of thousands of clones listed, more than 70% were seen once. This sample also appeared in a second study, on human thymus T cells.

Sequenced input: thymocytes. The receptors come from a boy under two years old with a congenital heart defect.

V usage is TRBV13 and J usage is TRBJ2-2; 13 nucleotides match TRBD2. Trimming at V came to 0 bases and at J to 2 bases, leaving 6 bases not matched to a gene. Germline CDR1 is PRHDT and CDR2 is FYEKMQ (reference sequence). The CDR3 is made up of 19 amino acids. CDR3 sequence (DNA): TGTGCCAGCAGCTTAGGACTAGCGGGGGGGCGATCAAACACCGGGGAGCTGTTTTTT. It codes for CASSLGLAGGRSNTGELFF.

The genes are TRBV19 and TRBJ1-6; D remains unclear. The length of the CDR3 is 15 residues. From germline, CDR1 is LNHDA and CDR2 SQIVND (reference sequence). V was clipped by 5 bases and J by 9 bases, with 17 bases between them. This chain's CDR3 is CASSAGPGKFSPLHF. CDR3 DNA sequence: TGTGCCAGTAGTGCCGGGCCGGGGAAGTTTTCACCCCTCCACTTT.

Comment on this clone: The junction departs from germline at one end; a sequencing error may be responsible. Distinct nucleotide sequences in the sample also encode this CDR3. V and J are TRBV10-2 and TRBJ1-6, with a possible D match to TRBD1 (6 bases). Germline V gives CDR1 WSHSY, CDR2 SAAADI. This CDR3 region has 17 residues. The CDR3 region is CASSDPRGHSYNSPLHF. Here the CDR3 DNA reads TGCGCCAGCAGTGATCCCAGGGGACACTCCTATAATTCCCCCCTCCACTTT.

The V gene is TRBV7-9, the J gene TRBJ2-1, with 7 bases aligning to TRBD2. The CDR3 sequence is 14 residues long. Germline CDR1 is SEHNR and CDR2 is FQNEAQ (reference sequence). With 4 bases clipped from V and 10 bases from J, the junction kept 10 bases outside the gene matches. The CDR3 here is CASSCPRGLLEQFF. The CDR3, as DNA: TGTGCCAGCAGCTGCCCGAGGGGACTACTAGAGCAGTTCTTC. Filled out from reference TRBV7-9 and TRBJ2-1, the complete variable domain reads DTGVSQNPRHKITKRGQNVTFRCDPISEHNRLYWYRQTLGQGPEFLTYFQNEAQLEKSRLLSDRFSAERPKGSFSTLEIQRTEQGDSAMYLCASSCPRGLLEQFFGPGTRLTVL.

This clone turned up a few times. The V and J genes are TRBV2 and TRBJ2-1; tentatively, D is TRBD1 (6 bases). Deletions cut 8 bases from V and 5 bases from J, with 22 bases between. The CDR3 extends over 16 amino acids. CDR1 and CDR2 (germline): SNHLY, FYNNEI. The CDR3 DNA reads as TGTGCCAGCGTACTCATGCCGGGACACCGAGACAATGAGCAGTTCTTC. It yields the protein CASVLMPGHRDNEQFF.

This clone was seen only a few times. The chain carries TRBV5-1 and TRBJ2-3; the match to TRBD2 covers 10 bases. Trimming took 0 bases from V and 8 from J; bases not matched to a gene: 6. Germline CDR1 and CDR2: SGHRS and YFSETQ. The CDR3 loop spans 15 amino acids. The CDR3 protein is CASSLEGTSVSTQYF. Here the CDR3 DNA reads TGCGCCAGCAGCTTGGAAGGGACTAGCGTGAGTACGCAGTATTTT.

This clone came up once. V and J are TRBV6-1 and TRBJ1-1; no clear D. CDR1 and CDR2 from the germline V gene are MNHNS and SASEGT. The CDR3 runs 14 residues. V dropped 7 bases and J dropped 1 base, with 13 bases sitting between them. CDR3 amino acids: CASMPGIPNTEAFF. CDR3 bases: TGTGCCAGCATGCCGGGGATCCCGAACACTGAAGCTTTCTTT.

This clone came up a few times. The chain carries TRBV28 and TRBJ1-2, with D tentatively TRBD1 (6 bases). Germline assignment: CDR1 MDHEN and CDR2 SYDVKM. The ends were cut back, 5 bases at V and 4 bases at J, with 11 bases in the middle. The CDR3 is made up of 13 amino acids. Here the CDR3 DNA reads TGTGCCAGCAGTCGTTGGACAGTCTATGGCTACACCTTC. Amino acid sequence: CASSRWTVYGYTF.

This clone was seen more than once but under ten times. V is TRBV9 and J is TRBJ2-6; D is unresolved. V lost 0 bases, J lost 0 bases, and 13 bases lay in between. The CDR3 loop spans 18 amino acids. Germline V gene sequence: CDR1 SGDLS, CDR2 YYNGEE. CDR3 in amino acids: CASSVAPWSSSGANVLTF. Written as DNA, the CDR3 is TGTGCCAGCAGCGTAGCTCCCTGGTCGAGCTCTGGGGCCAACGTCCTGACTTTC. The complete variable domain, with remaining parts taken from reference TRBV9 and TRBJ2-6, reads DSGVTQTPKHLITATGQRVTLRCSPRSGDLSVYWYQQSLDQGLQFLIQYYNGEERAKGNILERFSAQQFPDLHSELNLSSLELGDSALYFCASSVAPWSSSGANVLTFGAGSRLTVL.

This clone was detected a few times. V gene TRBV6-1 combines with J gene TRBJ2-7, with D uncertain. CDR3 size: 13 residues. Germline V gene sequence: CDR1 MNHNS, CDR2 SASEGT. The V end lost 1 base, the J end lost 3 bases, and 7 bases lay between the germline ends. This CDR3 is CASSEGDLYEQYF. Here the CDR3 DNA reads TGTGCCAGCAGTGAAGGAGATCTCTACGAGCAGTACTTC.

CDR3 residues: CASRKPQAMNTEAFF. The CDR3 DNA follows: TGTGCCAGCAGAAAGCCACAGGCCATGAACACTGAAGCTTTCTTT. The chain couples TRBV28 to TRBJ1-1, with D perhaps TRBD1 (5 bases). The V gene lost 6 bases and the J gene lost 0 bases, with 14 bases spanning the gap. The germline gives CDR1 MDHEN, CDR2 SYDVKM. This CDR3 is built from 15 residues. The full variable domain, rest sourced from reference TRBV28 and TRBJ1-1, is DVKVTQSSRYLVKRTGEKVFLECVQDMDHENMFWYRQDPGLGLRLIYFSYDVKMKEKGDIPEGYSVSREKKERFSLILESASTNQTSMYLCASRKPQAMNTEAFFGQGTRLTVV.

V is TRBV27 and J is TRBJ2-4; D possibly corresponds to TRBD2 (6 bases). V was pared by 7 bases and J by 8 bases, with 15 bases between. The CDR3 runs to 13 residues. Germline-derived CDR1 and CDR2 are MNHEY and SMNVEV (reference sequence). The chain's CDR3 is CASTARWGDIQYF. The CDR3 DNA sequence: TGTGCCAGCACAGCCCGGTGGGGGGACATTCAGTACTTC.

The rearrangement joins TRBV11-2 to TRBJ2-1, with a tentative D call TRBD2 (5 bases). This CDR3 has 18 residues. Looked up from germline, CDR1 is SGHAT and CDR2 is FQNNGV. The germline V and J ends were trimmed by 0 bases and 8 bases, with 23 bases remaining between them. The CDR3 region is CASSLDPGFEPQYDEQFF. The CDR3 nucleotides read TGTGCCAGCAGCTTAGATCCGGGATTCGAACCACAGTATGATGAGCAGTTCTTC.

The chain has TRBV23-1 and TRBJ2-3; 11 bases line up with TRBD2. TRBV23-1 is given ORF status, its function remaining uncertain. After removal of 7 bases from V and 4 bases from J, the junction contained 16 bases not matched to a gene. CDR3 length: 18 amino acids. CDR3 in DNA: TGCGCCAGCAAAAGGCAGGGAATAGCGGGGGGGCCGCCAGATACGCAGTATTTT. As protein: CASKRQGIAGGPPDTQYF.

This clone was counted once. The chain uses TRBV5-1 and TRBJ2-7; 7 bases agree with TRBD1. CDR3 length: 13 amino acids. V shed 3 bases, J shed 3 bases, and the junction held 3 bases outside the gene matches. Germline V gene lookup returns CDR1 SGHRS and CDR2 YFSETQ. Written as DNA, the CDR3 is TGCGCCAGCAGCTCTGCAGGGGGCTACGAGCAGTACTTC. Its translation: CASSSAGGYEQYF.

This clone has just one count. CDR3 loop: CASGPWRALGGNYGYTF. Here the CDR3 DNA reads TGTGCCAGCGGCCCGTGGCGGGCCCTGGGGGGTAACTATGGCTACACCTTC. The chain couples TRBV13 to TRBJ1-2; weak D call: TRBD1 (5 bases). Germline V gene sequence: CDR1 PRHDT, CDR2 FYEKMQ (reference sequence). The CDR3 contains 17 residues. V gave up 8 bases and J gave up 1 base, with 23 bases separating them.

V gene TRBV4-3 combines with J gene TRBJ2-3; possible D gene TRBD1, 5 bases. CDR1 and CDR2 (germline): LGHNA, YSLEER. V was trimmed by 2 bases and J by 1 base, leaving 10 bases between them. This CDR3 is 15 amino acids long. CDR3 coding DNA: TGCGCCAGCAGCCAAATCGGACATCGCACAGATACGCAGTATTTT. Its translation: CASSQIGHRTDTQYF.

The chain is built from TRBV10-2 and TRBJ2-1; 14 bases line up with TRBD2. This CDR3 has 21 amino acids. V lost 0 bases and J lost 3; bases outside the gene matches: 13. Germline V gives CDR1 WSHSY, CDR2 SAAADI. The CDR3 coding sequence is TGCGCCAGCAGTGAGTCGACTAGCGGGAGGGTTCTGTCCCCCTACTACAATGAGCAGTTCTTC. The encoded protein is CASSESTSGRVLSPYYNEQFF.